These 8 T cell receptor beta chains share one sample of origin, sequenced in a study of CD8+ T cells in alopecia areata. In each case, RNA was isolated and then reverse transcribed into cDNA as the sequencing template. Profiling relied on immunoSEQ multiplex PCR, and the TCRdb table lists in-frame clones only, not all of them. The table lists 150,000 or so clones, about 89% of them singletons. The input for sequencing was CD8+ T cells sorted from blood, taken at week 0. Receptors originate from a human donor with alopecia areata.

This clone was seen more than once but under ten times. The chain couples TRBV6-1 to TRBJ2-5; D gene ambiguous. Between the trimmed V and J ends, which lost 7 bases and 2 bases, there was a span of 14 bases. The germline CDR1 and CDR2 sequences are MNHNS and SASEGT. This CDR3 has 14 residues. CDR3: CASTKSLIQETQYF. CDR3 sequence (DNA): TGTGCCAGCACTAAGTCCCTAATACAAGAGACCCAGTACTTC.

The V call is TRBV2, the J call TRBJ2-3, with D unresolved. Germline lookup yields CDR1 SNHLY and CDR2 FYNNEI. This CDR3 contains 12 residues. Between the trimmed V and J ends, which lost 7 bases and 7 bases, there was a span of 12 bases. The CDR3 DNA reads as TGTGCCAGCACCGGTCGGGTATATACGCAGTATTTT. It specifies CASTGRVYTQYF.

CDR3 loop: CATSNVRDNEQFF. The DNA for the CDR3 is TGTGCCACCAGCAACGTCCGGGACAATGAGCAGTTCTTC. The chain carries TRBV15 and TRBJ2-1; D is unclear. With 4 bases removed from V and 5 bases from J, the gap between germline ends came to 9 bases. In germline, CDR1 is LNHNV, CDR2 YYDKDF (reference sequence). This CDR3 comprises 13 residues.

Here the CDR3 DNA reads TGTGCCAGCGGGGGGACCTCGATGGCCGGGGAGCTGTTTTTT. Amino acid sequence: CASGGTSMAGELFF. The rearrangement joins TRBV27 to TRBJ2-2; tentatively, D is TRBD2 (6 bases). CDR1 is MNHEY and CDR2 is SMNVEV in the germline V gene (reference sequence). V lost 8 bases and J 6 bases, leaving 16 bases between the germline ends. CDR3 size: 14 residues.

The chain links TRBV11-1 to TRBJ1-1; the D is unclear. CDR1 and CDR2 (germline): SGHAT, FQDESV (reference sequence). The CDR3 is 15 residues long. The ends were cut back, 0 bases at V and 3 bases at J, with 11 bases in the middle. Here the CDR3 reads CASSLAPQVDTEAFF. The CDR3 DNA is TGTGCCAGCAGCTTAGCACCTCAAGTGGACACTGAAGCTTTCTTT.

This chain links TRBV5-1 with TRBJ2-7, with 9 bases aligning to TRBD2. This CDR3 region has 14 residues. The V gene end was trimmed by 2 bases and the J gene end by 6 bases; junction bases not matched to a gene: 6. Germline assignment: CDR1 SGHRS and CDR2 YFSETQ. The CDR3 here is CASSFYGTSSEQYF. In DNA form, the CDR3 reads TGCGCCAGCAGCTTCTACGGGACTAGCTCCGAGCAGTACTTC.

The chain carries TRBV29-1 and TRBJ1-2; D remains unclear. There are 13 residues in the CDR3. Germline CDR1 is SQVTM and CDR2 is ANQGSEA. Between the trimmed V and J ends, which lost 2 bases and 1 base, there was a span of 8 bases. CDR3 sequence reads: CSVENGDNYGYTF. In DNA form, the CDR3 reads TGCAGCGTTGAAAACGGGGATAACTATGGCTACACCTTC.

V and J are TRBV27 and TRBJ2-5; tentative D call: TRBD1 (6 bases). The V gene's germline CDR1 is MNHEY and CDR2 SMNVEV (reference sequence). V was clipped by 5 bases and J by 4 bases, with 11 bases between them. CDR3 length: 13 residues. Written as DNA, the CDR3 is TGTGCCAGCAGTCAATCAGGGGCAGAGACCCAGTACTTC. Encoded protein: CASSQSGAETQYF.